The 22 T cell receptor beta chains below were found in one sample sequenced in a study of cytomegalovirus exposure and HLA in healthy donors. 60 Vbeta and 13 Jbeta primers were used in PCR. The data were produced by immunoSEQ multiplex PCR, yet TCRdb's version contains in-frame clones alone and is incomplete. In the table there are roughly 120,000 clones, 77% of which are singletons. Sequenced material: PBMCs. These TCRs come from a woman aged 40-49 years in good health and CMV-seropositive.

The V gene is TRBV19, the J gene TRBJ1-4; 11 nucleotides match TRBD1. The CDR3 is made up of 16 amino acids. Trimming removed 5 bases from V and 8 bases from J; junction bases left unmatched: 10. CDR1 LNHDA and CDR2 SQIVND come from the germline V gene (reference sequence). The CDR3 loop reads CASSPGQGARNEKLFF. The CDR3, as DNA: TGTGCCAGTAGTCCCGGACAGGGGGCAAGAAACGAAAAACTGTTTTTT.

This clone showed up just once. The chain has TRBV20-1 and TRBJ2-7; D not resolved. The CDR3 has 11 amino acids. Trimming shortened V by 6 bases and J by 2 bases, and 8 bases separated the two germline ends. Germline CDR1 and CDR2: DFQATT and SNEGSKA (reference sequence). CDR3 loop: CSARAAYEQYF. As DNA, the CDR3 is TGCAGTGCCCGCGCCGCCTACGAGCAGTACTTC.

This rearrangement joins TRBV2 to TRBJ1-5, with no clear D. Between the trimmed V and J ends, which lost 3 bases and 10 bases, there was a span of 10 bases. CDR1 is SNHLY and CDR2 is FYNNEI in the germline V gene. The CDR3 is made up of 12 amino acids. The CDR3: CASSDLSRPQHF. The CDR3, as DNA: TGTGCCAGCAGTGATCTTTCTAGACCCCAGCATTTT.

This chain joins TRBV6-1 and TRBJ1-2; D gene ambiguous. With 0 bases removed from V and 8 bases from J, the gap between germline ends came to 13 bases. CDR3 length: 14 amino acids. Germline V gives CDR1 MNHNS, CDR2 SASEGT. CDR3 sequence (DNA): TGTGCCAGCAGTGAAGCATTAACGGCCAGGGGCTACACCTTC. It encodes CASSEALTARGYTF.

The V and J genes are TRBV10-3 and TRBJ2-7; no definite D call. Germline-derived CDR1 and CDR2 are ENHRY and SYGVKD. The germline V and J ends were trimmed by 0 bases and 2 bases, with 26 bases remaining between them. The CDR3 totals 20 residues. In DNA form, the CDR3 reads TGTGCCATCAGTGAGTCGATGGGCCAGTTCTCCGGTTCCGGTCCCTACGAGCAGTACTTC. Translating gives CAISESMGQFSGSGPYEQYF.

This clone was counted a few times. The chain uses TRBV4-1 and TRBJ2-7; D call uncertain. The CDR3 is made up of 15 amino acids. Germline V gives CDR1 MGHRA, CDR2 YSYEKL. Trimming removed 0 bases at V and 3 bases at J, with 12 bases between. The CDR3 loop is CASSQDRPRSYEQYF. CDR3 in DNA: TGCGCCAGCAGCCAAGATCGCCCCCGTAGCTACGAGCAGTACTTC.

The chain joins TRBV2 to TRBJ2-1; 10 positions match TRBD2. The CDR3 totals 13 residues. CDR1 is SNHLY, CDR2 FYNNEI, per germline. V shed 6 bases and J 8 bases; nucleotides not matched to a gene: 4. Here the CDR3 DNA reads TGTGCCAGCAGCGACGGACTAGCGGATGAGCAGTTCTTC. This sequence encodes CASSDGLADEQFF. The whole variable domain, filled in from reference TRBV2 and TRBJ2-1, reads EPEVTQTPSHQVTQMGQEVILRCVPISNHLYFYWYRQILGQKVEFLVSFYNNEISEKSEIFDDQFSVERPDGSNFTLKIRSTKLEDSAMYFCASSDGLADEQFFGPGTRLTVL.

The chain recombines TRBV5-1 with TRBJ1-3; D not certain. Germline CDR1 SGHRS, CDR2 YFSETQ. This CDR3 spans 14 amino acids. Trimming took 4 bases from V and 0 from J, leaving 8 bases between them. The CDR3 protein is CASSAGSSGNTIYF. The CDR3 DNA is TGCGCCAGCAGCGCAGGAAGCTCTGGAAACACCATATATTTT.

The chain recombines TRBV7-2 with TRBJ1-6; 10 bases agree with TRBD1. The V gene's germline CDR1 is SGHTA and CDR2 FQGNSA. The CDR3 spans 14 residues. Trimming cost V 2 bases and J 18 bases; bases outside gene matches: 10. This chain's CDR3 is CASSLTGGTGACHF. The CDR3 DNA reads TGTGCCAGCAGCTTAACTGGGGGGACAGGGGCATGCCACTTT.

This clone was counted a single time. The chain has TRBV19 and TRBJ2-1, with 7 bases identical to TRBD1. Germline values: CDR1 LNHDA, CDR2 SQIVND (reference sequence). V was pared by 7 bases and J by 2 bases, with 8 bases of the junction left unmatched. This CDR3 region has 15 residues. CDR3 DNA: TGTGCCAGTACCGTGACAGGGAATACCTACAATGAGCAGTTCTTC. Encoded protein: CASTVTGNTYNEQFF.

The genes are TRBV7-6 and TRBJ2-5, with 10 bases aligning to TRBD2. V was clipped by 5 bases and J by 0 bases; unmatched bases: 9. The length of the CDR3 is 17 residues. Per germline, CDR1 SGHVS and CDR2 FNYEAQ. The CDR3 DNA sequence: TGTGCCAGCAGCCTCACACTAGCGGGGTCGTACCAAGAGACCCAGTACTTC. Protein sequence: CASSLTLAGSYQETQYF.

The chain links TRBV27 to TRBJ1-2; D may be TRBD1 (6 bases). Per germline, CDR1 MNHEY and CDR2 SMNVEV (reference sequence). With 4 bases removed from V and 8 bases from J, the gap between germline ends came to 14 bases. The CDR3 spans 13 residues. This CDR3 reads CASSSSGARGYTF. The CDR3 nucleotides are TGTGCCAGCAGTTCATCAGGGGCGAGAGGCTACACCTTC.

This sequence joins TRBV6-5 and TRBJ1-1; maybe TRBD1 (6 bases). Trimming stripped 6 bases from V and 0 bases from J, with 8 bases between. The CDR3 is 13 amino acids. Germline V gene data show CDR1 as MNHEY and CDR2 as SVGAGI. In DNA form, the CDR3 reads TGTGCCAGCAGACAGGGTCTGAACACTGAAGCTTTCTTT. Translating it yields CASRQGLNTEAFF.

The chain employs TRBV28 and TRBJ2-7; 8 bases are shared with TRBD1. The V gene's germline CDR1 is MDHEN and CDR2 SYDVKM. The CDR3 is 16 residues long. The trim removed 6 bases at V and 0 bases at J, leaving 10 bases unmatched. The CDR3 coding sequence is TGTGCCAGCAGCAATAGACCCGGGACAGGCTCCTACGAGCAGTACTTC. Protein: CASSNRPGTGSYEQYF.

This clone was picked up many times. The chain uses TRBV20-1 and TRBJ2-1; perhaps TRBD1 as D (5 bases). Germline loops: CDR1 DFQATT, CDR2 SNEGSKA (reference sequence). The CDR3 has 11 residues. CDR3 sequence (DNA): TGCAGAGGCAGGGATGACAATGAGCAGTTCTTC. Translating it yields CRGRDDNEQFF.

The chain joins TRBV6-6 to TRBJ2-3; TRBD2 matches 10 bases. The trim removed 0 bases at V and 3 bases at J, leaving 3 bases unmatched. Germline V CDR1 and CDR2: MNHNY, SVGAGI (reference sequence). This CDR3 is 16 amino acids long. Here the CDR3 DNA reads TGTGCCAGCAGTTACTCACTAGCGGGACGGACAGATACGCAGTATTTT. Its translation: CASSYSLAGRTDTQYF.

V and J are TRBV5-8 and TRBJ2-3; D gene uncertain. V lost 0 bases, J lost 3 bases, and 8 bases lay in between. Germline assignment: CDR1 SGHTS and CDR2 YDEGEE. CDR3 size: 14 residues. In DNA form, the CDR3 reads TGTGCCAGCAGCTTGGGGAGTCATACAGATACGCAGTATTTT. Its translation: CASSLGSHTDTQYF.

The genes are TRBV5-1 and TRBJ2-3, with 8 bases aligning to TRBD1. The CDR3 extends over 16 amino acids. Germline values: CDR1 SGHRS, CDR2 YFSETQ. Losses at the gene ends were 4 bases for V and 0 bases for J; bases not matched to a gene: 7. The CDR3 DNA is TGCGCCAGCAGCAGAGACAGGGGTGCGAGCACAGATACGCAGTATTTT. The encoded protein is CASSRDRGASTDTQYF.

This sequence joins TRBV7-8 and TRBJ2-1; weak D call: TRBD1 (6 bases). Trimming removed 4 bases at V and 4 bases at J, with 17 bases between. The length of the CDR3 is 16 residues. Germline-derived CDR1 and CDR2 are SGHVS and FQNEAQ. CDR3 in DNA: TGTGCCAGCAGCTCACCCTACAGGGCCCGTTACAATGAGCAGTTCTTC. This translates into CASSSPYRARYNEQFF.

V gene TRBV15 combines with J gene TRBJ2-5; 10 nucleotides line up with TRBD2. The trim removed 1 base at V and 4 bases at J, leaving 0 bases unmatched. In germline, CDR1 is LNHNV, CDR2 YYDKDF (reference sequence). This CDR3 is built from 14 residues. CDR3 sequence reads: CATSRGLAGETQYF. The CDR3 coding sequence is TGTGCCACCAGCAGAGGACTAGCGGGAGAGACCCAGTACTTC.

The chain couples TRBV5-4 to TRBJ2-3; 14 bases agree with TRBD2. With V trimmed by 3 bases and J by 6 bases, 9 bases remained unmatched. Germline V gives CDR1 SGHNT, CDR2 YYREEE (reference sequence). The CDR3 covers 17 residues. The CDR3 sequence is CASSSGTSGRLGDTQYF. CDR3 DNA: TGTGCCAGCAGCTCTGGGACTAGCGGGAGACTAGGGGATACGCAGTATTTT.

This chain joins TRBV2 and TRBJ2-2, with D maybe TRBD2 (5 bases). V was trimmed by 9 bases and J by 2 bases, leaving 19 bases between them. CDR1 and CDR2 from the germline V gene are SNHLY and FYNNEI. The CDR3 is 16 residues long. CDR3 sequence reads: CASTRRPNLNTGELFF. The CDR3 nucleotides are TGTGCCAGTACTAGGCGGCCGAATCTCAACACCGGGGAGCTGTTTTTT.